This T cell receptor beta chain was found in a study of CD8+ T cells in alopecia areata. At the level of the study: Severity among treated patients was scored by the percentage of scalp area affected.

This CDR3 comprises 16 residues. From germline, CDR1 is KGHSH and CDR2 LQKENI. After removal of 4 bases from V and 1 base from J, the junction contained 5 bases not matched to a gene. cDNA reverse transcribed from extracted RNA served as the sequencing template. Clones were sequenced by immunoSEQ multiplex PCR, and TCRdb holds only the in-frame ones, with some missing. The sample shows about 300,000 clones, nearly 60% of them seen only once. Noted treatment: oral pan-JAK inhibitor, 5-10 mg twice daily. This clone was recorded a few times. Source: CD4+ T cells sorted from blood, taken at week 24, from a patient treated with tofacitinib. V usage is TRBV18 and J usage is TRBJ2-2, with 8 bases aligning to TRBD1. This TCR derives from a human donor with alopecia areata. In DNA, the CDR3 is TGTGCCAGCTCACGAGCCGGGACAGGGAACACCGGGGAGCTGTTTTTT. It specifies CASSRAGTGNTGELFF.